The present entry profiles one T cell receptor (beta chain) with its context. Its matching antigen is unknown. The data belong to a study of shared clonotypes between healthy human individuals. Study observations and caveats: Non-shared clonotypes displayed generation probabilities falling below those of clonotypes present in all four donors.

Across several immunoSEQ plates, the genomic DNA of each subset was split evenly. The data were produced by immunoSEQ multiplex PCR, yet TCRdb's version contains in-frame clones alone and is incomplete. The sample has 2.3 million or so clones, more than 80% seen once. This CDR3 has 13 amino acids. Losses at the gene ends were 5 bases for V and 1 base for J; bases not matched to a gene: 4. Germline V lookup: CDR1 SQVTM, CDR2 ANQGSEA. Division of CD4+ cells produced a CD45RA+ naive subset and a CD45RA-negative memory subset. Sequencing used naive CD4+ T cells from PBMCs. Noted subset: CD45RA+ positively selected. This TCR was recovered from a man younger than 35 in good health. Some clones in this sample may be carry-over from other donors' samples. V is TRBV29-1 and J is TRBJ2-7, with 8 bases aligning to TRBD1. DNA for the CDR3: TGCAGCGTTTCGACAGGGGTATCCTACGAGCAGTACTTC. This sequence encodes CSVSTGVSYEQYF.